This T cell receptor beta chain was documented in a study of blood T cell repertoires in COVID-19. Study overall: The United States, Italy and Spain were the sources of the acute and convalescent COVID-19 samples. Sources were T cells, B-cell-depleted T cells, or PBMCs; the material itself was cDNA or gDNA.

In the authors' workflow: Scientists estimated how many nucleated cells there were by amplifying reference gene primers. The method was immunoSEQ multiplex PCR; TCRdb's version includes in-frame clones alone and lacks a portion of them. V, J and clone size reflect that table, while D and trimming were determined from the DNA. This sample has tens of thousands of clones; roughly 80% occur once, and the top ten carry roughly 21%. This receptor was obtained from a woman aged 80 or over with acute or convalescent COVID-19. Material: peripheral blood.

DNA for the CDR3: TGTGCCAGCAGTCAGGTGAATAGCAATCAGCCCCAGCATTTT. Amino acids: CASSQVNSNQPQHF. V usage is TRBV6-5 and J usage is TRBJ1-5; D gene ambiguous. The CDR3 is made up of 14 amino acids. The V end lost 5 bases, the J end lost 0 bases, and 8 bases lay between the germline ends. Germline lookup yields CDR1 MNHEY and CDR2 SVGAGI.